The 20 T cell receptor beta chains below were found in one sample sequenced in a study of blood T cells in healthy people across ages. Combining a sample-barcoded 5' primer with a J-beta primer mix, a second PCR ran for roughly 7 to 11 cycles. Each CDR3 protein is one row after TCRdb ran MiXCR on the 5' RACE reads. There are about 1.4 million distinct CDR3 sequences in the sample; approximately 59% occur only once, and 6.7% lies in the top ten. The sequenced sample was blood. The receptors originated from a man in his late teens or twenties in good health.

The J gene is TRBJ2-7, the V gene TRBV2; 7 bases fit TRBD2. The length of the CDR3 is 13 residues. V was clipped by 6 bases and J by 7 bases; unmatched bases: 9. Germline V gives CDR1 SNHLY, CDR2 FYNNEI. The CDR3 nucleotides read TGTGCCAGCAGCGGGACTACCGACAATGAGCAGTACTTC. This translates into CASSGTTDNEQYF. The entire variable domain, with the rest obtained from reference TRBV2 and TRBJ2-7, is as follows: EPEVTQTPSHQVTQMGQEVILRCVPISNHLYFYWYRQILGQKVEFLVSFYNNEISEKSEIFDDQFSVERPDGSNFTLKIRSTKLEDSAMYFCASSGTTDNEQYFGPGTRLTVT.

The chain employs TRBV20-1 and TRBJ1-1; D is ambiguous. This CDR3 is 15 amino acids long. Between the trimmed V and J ends, which lost 3 bases and 2 bases, there was a span of 16 bases. The V gene's germline CDR1 is DFQATT and CDR2 SNEGSKA (reference sequence). Here the CDR3 reads CSASATTLSNTEAFF. As DNA, the CDR3 is TGCAGTGCTAGTGCCACGACATTATCTAACACTGAAGCTTTCTTT.

J is TRBJ1-1 and V is TRBV6-5, with D unresolved. The CDR3 runs 13 residues. Germline loops: CDR1 MNHEY, CDR2 SVGAGI. Deletions cut 7 bases from V and 2 bases from J, with 11 bases between. In DNA form, the CDR3 reads TGTGCCAGCACCCCCGGGATTAACACTGAAGCTTTCTTT. Its translation is CASTPGINTEAFF.

The V gene is TRBV29-1, the J gene TRBJ1-1; a weak D match, TRBD1 (5 bases). The CDR3 covers 12 residues. Germline CDR1 is SQVTM and CDR2 is ANQGSEA. The germline V and J ends were trimmed by 4 bases and 3 bases, with 9 bases remaining between them. The chain's CDR3 is CSVAGRDTEAFF. CDR3 in DNA: TGCAGCGTTGCGGGGCGGGACACTGAAGCTTTCTTT.

The chain recombines TRBV3-1 with TRBJ1-5; D call uncertain. V was trimmed by 1 base and J by 4 bases, leaving 23 bases between them. This CDR3 comprises 19 residues. The germline V gene has CDR1 LGHDT and CDR2 YNNKEL (reference sequence). CDR3 DNA: TGTGCCAGCAGCCAAGGCCATTGGAGAAGACAAGCCAGGAATCAGCCCCAGCATTTT. The encoded protein is CASSQGHWRRQARNQPQHF.

This clonotype has just a few counts. The chain carries TRBV11-2 and TRBJ2-3; the match to TRBD1 covers 9 bases. Germline V gene data show CDR1 as SGHAT and CDR2 as FQNNGV. V was pared by 6 bases and J by 2 bases, with 9 bases of the junction left unmatched. The CDR3 has 16 residues. The CDR3 sequence is CASSFGQGRYTDTQYF. CDR3 in DNA: TGTGCCAGCAGTTTCGGACAGGGGCGTTACACAGATACGCAGTATTTT.

J is TRBJ2-1 and V is TRBV7-8; 8 bases are a match to TRBD2. J gave up 4 bases and V 4 bases, and 18 bases lay outside the gene matches. Germline assignment: CDR1 SGHVS and CDR2 FQNEAQ. This CDR3 is 19 amino acids long. The DNA of the CDR3 is TGTGCCAGCAGCTCGTCCCCCTTTGTGGTAGCGGGGTATTACAATGAGCAGTTCTTC. Translation gives CASSSSPFVVAGYYNEQFF. Together with reference TRBV7-8 and TRBJ2-1, the CDR3 gives the full variable domain: GAGVSQSPRYKVAKRGQDVALRCDPISGHVSLFWYQQALGQGPEFLTYFQNEAQLDKSGLPSDRFFAERPEGSVSTLKIQRTQQEDSAVYLCASSSSPFVVAGYYNEQFFGPGTRLTVL.

This clonotype was seen a few times. The chain recombines TRBV10-3 with TRBJ1-1, with D maybe TRBD1 (5 bases). The CDR3 is 14 amino acids. The germline CDR1 and CDR2 sequences are ENHRY and SYGVKD. V was pared by 6 bases and J by 4 bases, with 15 bases between. CDR3 in DNA: TGTGCCATCAGGTCCGACAGTTATCTCACTGAAGCTTTCTTT. Protein product: CAIRSDSYLTEAFF.

The chain links TRBV11-2 to TRBJ2-2, with TRBD1 matching 9 bases. CDR1 and CDR2 (germline): SGHAT, FQNNGV. The CDR3 has 15 residues. V shed 5 bases and J 3 bases; nucleotides not matched to a gene: 4. Here the CDR3 DNA reads TGTGCCAGCAGCACCGGGACAGGGTACACCGGGGAGCTGTTTTTT. Its translation: CASSTGTGYTGELFF.

This clonotype came up a few times. The V and J genes are TRBV15 and TRBJ2-3, with D tentatively TRBD1 or TRBD2 (5 bases each). Germline V CDR1 and CDR2: LNHNV, YYDKDF (reference sequence). This CDR3 region has 15 residues. With 1 base removed from V and 3 bases from J, the gap between germline ends came to 11 bases. CDR3 in amino acids: CATSRGGTGTDTQYF. In DNA, the CDR3 is TGTGCCACCAGCAGAGGGGGGACCGGGACAGATACGCAGTATTTT. Filled out from reference TRBV15 and TRBJ2-3, the complete variable domain reads DAMVIQNPRYQVTQFGKPVTLSCSQTLNHNVMYWYQQKSSQAPKLLFHYYDKDFNNEADTPDNFQSRRPNTSFCFLDIRSPGLGDTAMYLCATSRGGTGTDTQYFGPGTRLTVL.

The chain has TRBV4-2 and TRBJ2-4; 8 bases are a match to TRBD2. The closer fit of TRBJ2-7 to the DNA end suggests the J call may be wrong. This CDR3 contains 15 residues. Germline V gives CDR1 LGHNA, CDR2 YNFKEQ. The CDR3 DNA follows: TGTGCCAGCAGCCCCCGCGGGAGGAGCTCCTACGAGCAGTACTTC. Amino acids: CASSPRGRSSYEQYF.

Written as DNA, the CDR3 is TGTGCCACCAGCAGACATGGGGGGATCTACAATGAGCAGTTCTTC. This gives the protein CATSRHGGIYNEQFF. The V gene is TRBV15, the J gene TRBJ2-1; possible D gene TRBD2, 6 bases. With 2 bases removed from V and 3 bases from J, the gap between germline ends came to 11 bases. The CDR3 consists of 15 residues. Germline CDR1 is LNHNV and CDR2 is YYDKDF (reference sequence).

V is TRBV7-2 and J is TRBJ1-6; D gene ambiguous. Germline CDR1 reads SGHTA; CDR2 reads FQGNSA. Trimming took 5 bases from V and 6 from J, leaving 11 bases between them. The CDR3 loop spans 14 amino acids. The CDR3 loop reads CASSPRRSNSPLHF. The CDR3 DNA is TGTGCCAGCAGCCCTCGACGGAGTAATTCACCCCTCCACTTT.

This chain joins TRBV7-2 and TRBJ2-1, with 12 positions matching TRBD2. This CDR3 has 19 residues. The V and J ends lost 4 bases and 5 bases, in that order; junction bases with no gene match: 15. Germline lookup yields CDR1 SGHTA and CDR2 FQGNSA. This CDR3 reads CASSSRLAGVLGEDNEQFF. DNA of the CDR3: TGTGCCAGCAGCTCCCGACTAGCGGGAGTTTTAGGGGAGGACAATGAGCAGTTCTTC.

This clonotype was observed a handful of times. The chain combines TRBV29-1 with TRBJ2-7; no reliable D call. The CDR3 covers 13 residues. V lost 0 bases to trimming and J lost 6 bases, with 12 bases between them. Germline V gives CDR1 SQVTM, CDR2 ANQGSEA. CDR3 coding DNA: TGCAGCGTTGAAGACGTGGGGTTCGGCGAGCAGTACTTC. Protein product: CSVEDVGFGEQYF.

For the CDR3, the DNA is TGTGCCAGCAGCGTAGAAGGACTAGCCTATGAGCAGTTCTTC. Amino acid sequence: CASSVEGLAYEQFF. This chain uses TRBV9 with TRBJ2-1; TRBD2 agrees at 8 bases. Trimming took 0 bases from V and 8 from J; bases not matched to a gene: 4. The CDR3 has 14 residues. Germline V gene data show CDR1 as SGDLS and CDR2 as YYNGEE.

V gene TRBV15 combines with J gene TRBJ1-6; D is ambiguous. The germline CDR1 and CDR2 sequences are LNHNV and YYDKDF (reference sequence). The CDR3 extends over 16 amino acids. With 8 bases removed from V and 0 bases from J, the gap between germline ends came to 14 bases. The CDR3 loop reads CATQLPLSSYNSPLHF. Written as DNA, the CDR3 is TGTGCCACCCAACTCCCCCTGAGCTCCTATAATTCACCCCTCCACTTT.

This clonotype has only a few counts. The chain combines TRBV5-1 with TRBJ1-1; 7 positions match TRBD1. CDR1 and CDR2 (germline): SGHRS, YFSETQ. The CDR3 consists of 17 residues. The trim removed 2 bases at V and 0 bases at J, leaving 10 bases unmatched. The CDR3 spells CASSLQGIGRLNTEAFF. The CDR3 nucleotides read TGCGCCAGCAGCTTACAGGGGATCGGGAGGCTGAACACTGAAGCTTTCTTT.

This chain connects TRBV4-3 to TRBJ2-5; TRBD1 matches at 11 bases. Matching the DNA end better, TRBJ2-7 makes the J call doubtful. Germline CDR1 and CDR2: LGHNA and YSLEER. The CDR3 is 16 amino acids. The CDR3, as DNA: TGCGCCAGCAGCCAGATCATCGGGACAGGGGGCTACGAGCAGTACTTC. Protein sequence: CASSQIIGTGGYEQYF.

CDR3 loop: CAGKTDPASDEQYF. The CDR3 DNA is TGCGCCGGAAAGACAGACCCAGCTTCTGACGAGCAGTACTTC. The chain carries TRBV5-1 and TRBJ2-7; D perhaps matches TRBD1 (5 bases). This CDR3 has 14 residues. V gave up 10 bases and J gave up 5 bases, with 22 bases separating them. The germline gives CDR1 SGHRS, CDR2 YFSETQ.